Included here is one T cell receptor beta chain sequence, with context. Its antigen is still unknown. The data were obtained in a study of identical twins. Overall study results and limits: Donors were not followed over many years; analysis was cross-sectional. Out-of-frame TCR alpha sharing in monozygotic twins exceeded recombination model predictions. Reduced insertions were recorded for abundant cord blood beta clonotypes, with no such pattern in memory repertoires.

Each cDNA held unique molecular identifiers, and template switching gave it a universal primer site. MiXCR was run by TCRdb on the 5' RACE reads, yielding one entry per CDR3 protein. This table has 1.5 million to 2 million distinct CDR3 sequences, about 31% appearing once. Unmatched junction bases numbered 12, after V lost 5 bases and J lost 0 bases. CDR1 is DFQATT, CDR2 SNEGSKA, per germline (reference sequence). This CDR3 is 16 amino acids long. Material for sequencing was cord blood. The V call is TRBV20-1, the J call TRBJ2-5; 7 nucleotides align to TRBD2. This TCR was sampled from a newborn girl in good health. CDR3 in DNA: TGCAGTGCTTGTCGAGTCGGTAGCGGGTACCAAGAGACCCAGTACTTC. Translated: CSACRVGSGYQETQYF.